The rows below give T cell receptor beta chains drawn from one sample of a study of control samples from healthy donors and cancer patients. Data came from immunoSEQ multiplex PCR; TCRdb stores just in-frame clones and leaves some out. The table records some 150,000 clones, under 90% of them present only once. Specimen: blood. These receptors all come from a man younger than 40 in good health. CDR3s include the opening cysteine and the closing phenylalanine or tryptophan. Fields, in order: clone size, D gene, J gene, V gene, CDR3 DNA, CDR3 protein. A D gene is named only where the DNA matches it firmly. Part of the rows lack a size; the others show once, few, many or a class for expanded clones.

>NA|NA|TRBJ2-7|TRBV6-6
TGTGCCAGCCTGGTAGGGGGAGGGACCTACGAGCAGTACTTC
CASLVGGGTYEQYF
>NA|NA|TRBJ1-2|TRBV6-4
TGTGCCAGCAGTGACACCTACAGAGAAAATAACTATGGCTACACCTTC
CASSDTYRENNYGYTF
>NA|TRBD2|TRBJ2-1|TRBV5-4
TGTGCCAGCAGCTTGGTTGCGGGAGTTGTCTACAATGAGCAGTTCTTC
CASSLVAGVVYNEQFF
>NA|NA|TRBJ1-3|TRBV2
TGTGCCAGCAGTGAGTGGGGGTCTGGAAACACCATATATTTT
CASSEWGSGNTIYF
>NA|TRBD2|TRBJ2-2|TRBV6-2/TRBV6-3
TGTGCCAGCAGTTCGGGACTAGCATTAGTCACCGGGGAGCTGTTTTTT
CASSSGLALVTGELFF
>NA|NA|TRBJ2-2|TRBV3-1/TRBV3-2
TGTGCCAGCAGCCAAGGCAGGTCGGGGACCGGGGAGCTGTTTTTT
CASSQGRSGTGELFF
>NA|NA|TRBJ2-7|TRBV4-1
TGCGCCAGCAGCCGGGGGACAAACTCCTACGAGCAGTACTTC
CASSRGTNSYEQYF
>NA|NA|TRBJ2-6|TRBV7-2
TGTGCCAGCAGCTTAGGGGGCTCTGGGGCCAACGTCCTGACTTTC
CASSLGGSGANVLTF
>NA|NA|TRBJ2-6|TRBV6-2/TRBV6-3
TGTGCCAGCAGTTACTCGTCGGGGACTGGGGCCAACGTCCTGACTTTC
CASSYSSGTGANVLTF
>NA|NA|TRBJ1-1|TRBV11-2
TGTGCCAGCAGCTTAGAACAGAACACTGAAGCTTTCTTT
CASSLEQNTEAFF
>NA|TRBD1|TRBJ1-1|TRBV7-2
TGTGCCAGCAGCTTCGGACAGGGGAACACTGAAGCTTTCTTT
CASSFGQGNTEAFF
>NA|TRBD1|TRBJ2-7|TRBV3-1/TRBV3-2
TGTGCCAGCAGCCAAGACAGGGGGCTAGGGGAGCAGTACTTC
CASSQDRGLGEQYF
>NA|TRBD2|TRBJ2-7|TRBV5-4
TGTGCCAGCAGCTTGGGAAGCGGGAGCTACGAGCAGTACTTC
CASSLGSGSYEQYF
>NA|TRBD2|TRBJ2-1|TRBV12-5
TGTGCTAGTGGTTTGGTAGGCGGGGGAGGAGAGTTCTTC
CASGLVGGGGEFF
>NA|NA|TRBJ2-3|TRBV7-2
TGTGCCAGCAGCTTAACTCGGGGAAGCACAGATACGCAGTATTTT
CASSLTRGSTDTQYF
>NA|TRBD1|TRBJ2-2|TRBV6-6
TGTGCCAGCAGTTATGGGGGACAGAGCACCGGGGAGCTGTTTTTT
CASSYGGQSTGELFF
>once|NA|TRBJ2-2|TRBV3-1/TRBV3-2
TGTGCCAGCAGCCAAGATTGGGGAGTTGGCGGGGAGCTGTTTTTT
CASSQDWGVGGELFF
>NA|NA|TRBJ1-4|TRBV18
TGTGCCAGCTCAGCCAACGGGGCAACTAATGAAAAACTGTTTTTT
CASSANGATNEKLFF
>NA|NA|TRBJ2-7|TRBV15
TGTGCCACCAGAGCGGAGGGGCGCGAGCAGTACTTC
CATRAEGREQYF
>NA|NA|TRBJ1-2|TRBV29-1
TGCAGCGCTGCCGAGGGGTATGGCTACACCTTC
CSAAEGYGYTF
>NA|NA|TRBJ2-3|TRBV7-2
TGTGCCAGCAGTCGAGACTGGATAAGCACAGATACGCAGTATTTT
CASSRDWISTDTQYF
>NA|NA|TRBJ1-5|TRBV19
TGTGCCAGTAGTGCGGGTCTCTGGGGGATGCCCCAGCATTTT
CASSAGLWGMPQHF
>NA|NA|TRBJ2-7|TRBV4-3
TGCGCCAGCAGCCAAGGGTATAGCGCAAACTACGAGCAGTACTTC
CASSQGYSANYEQYF
>NA|NA|TRBJ1-1|TRBV20-1
TGCAGTGCTAGTGGTTGGGCCTTTGAAGCTTTCTTT
CSASGWAFEAFF
>NA|TRBD1|TRBJ2-5|TRBV7-2
TGTGCCAGCAGCTTATGGGACAGTAAAGAGACCCAGTACTTC
CASSLWDSKETQYF